This paragraph reports one TCR beta chain. Sequencing of TCR beta was performed on blood CD8+ T cells and on blood CD4+ T cells. The control participants were healthy donors, and these controls were matched with respect to both age and sex. The entry originates in a study of CD8 T cells in Susac syndrome. After extraction with the RNeasy kit, roughly 0.5 to 1 ug of the RNA was reverse transcribed using random hexamers. Amplification of TCR beta CDR3 spanned 54 Vbeta and 13 Jbeta via immunoSEQ multiplex PCR. TCRdb fed the immunoSEQ multiplex PCR reads into MiXCR, producing one record per CDR3 protein. This table has about 130,000 distinct CDR3 sequences, about 95% appearing once. The CDR3 has 15 residues. The V gene's germline CDR1 is KGHSH and CDR2 LQKENI. Losses at the gene ends were 3 bases for V and 7 bases for J; bases not matched to a gene: 7.

This TCR was recovered from a human donor in good health. This chain uses TRBV18 with TRBJ2-1, with 9 bases aligning to TRBD2. Material: CD4+ T cells from PBMCs. CDR3 coding DNA: TGTGCCAGCTCACCGGGGGGGACTAGCAGGAATGAGCAGTTCTTC. It yields the protein CASSPGGTSRNEQFF.